A single sample is the source of the 28 T cell receptor beta chains below, sequenced in a study of T cells after posttransplantation cyclophosphamide. Profiled with immunoSEQ multiplex PCR; TCRdb holds only in-frame clones, not every one. This table holds roughly 18,000 clones, 83% found once. Sequencing input: memory CD4+ T cells sorted from blood. These receptors came from a man aged 25 to 45 in good health and a related stem cell transplant donor.

The chain recombines TRBV9 with TRBJ2-2, with 14 bases aligning to TRBD2. Germline V gives CDR1 SGDLS, CDR2 YYNGEE. Trimming took 0 bases from V and 4 from J; bases not matched to a gene: 2. This CDR3 comprises 17 residues. The CDR3 region has the DNA TGTGCCAGCAGCGTAGGACTAGCGGGGGGGCGCACCGGGGAGCTGTTTTTT. It translates to CASSVGLAGGRTGELFF. The full variable domain, completed using reference TRBV9 and TRBJ2-2, is DSGVTQTPKHLITATGQRVTLRCSPRSGDLSVYWYQQSLDQGLQFLIQYYNGEERAKGNILERFSAQQFPDLHSELNLSSLELGDSALYFCASSVGLAGGRTGELFFGEGSRLTVL.

V gene TRBV6-1 combines with J gene TRBJ1-1; TRBD1 agrees at 9 bases. CDR1 and CDR2 (germline): MNHNS, SASEGT. CDR3 length: 15 amino acids. The ends lost 5 bases at V and 5 bases at J; junction bases unmatched: 9. CDR3 sequence (DNA): TGTGCCAGCAGTCCCTACAGGGGGCAGAGGACTGAAGCTTTCTTT. Protein: CASSPYRGQRTEAFF.

The gene calls are TRBV2 and TRBJ2-2, with 9 bases lining up with TRBD1. With V trimmed by 6 bases and J by 7 bases, 6 bases remained unmatched. CDR1 and CDR2 from the germline V gene are SNHLY and FYNNEI. CDR3 length: 14 amino acids. The CDR3 reads CASSGDRAVGELFF. CDR3 in DNA: TGTGCCAGCAGCGGGGACAGGGCCGTCGGGGAGCTGTTTTTT.

The V call is TRBV10-3, the J call TRBJ2-1; 9 bases are a match to TRBD2. The CDR3 extends over 17 amino acids. With V trimmed by 0 bases and J by 3 bases, 6 bases remained unmatched. Per the germline V gene, CDR1 is ENHRY and CDR2 is SYGVKD. The CDR3, as DNA: TGTGCCATCAGTGAGTCGGGAGCGGGGGGCCTCTACAATGAGCAGTTCTTC. Translation gives CAISESGAGGLYNEQFF.

This clone was observed a single time. V and J are TRBV7-6 and TRBJ2-7; a possible D gene is TRBD1 (6 bases). V was clipped by 2 bases and J by 0 bases, with 8 bases between them. Germline V lookup: CDR1 SGHVS, CDR2 FNYEAQ. CDR3 length: 14 residues. The CDR3 loop is CASSLRTASYEQYF. DNA of the CDR3: TGTGCCAGCAGCTTACGGACAGCCTCCTACGAGCAGTACTTC.

V and J are TRBV6-1 and TRBJ1-1; no reliable D call. V was clipped by 7 bases and J by 7 bases, with 10 bases between them. The germline CDR1 and CDR2 sequences are MNHNS and SASEGT. The CDR3 extends over 11 amino acids. The CDR3 DNA is TGTGCCAGCATCCAGGTGGGTGAAGCTTTCTTT. Translating it yields CASIQVGEAFF.

The rearrangement links TRBV19 to TRBJ2-3, with 7 bases aligning to TRBD1. The CDR3 has 14 residues. J gave up 0 bases and V 5 bases, and 2 bases lay outside the gene matches. In germline, CDR1 is LNHDA, CDR2 SQIVND (reference sequence). The CDR3, as DNA: TGTGCCAGTAGTTGGACAGGCAGCACAGATACGCAGTATTTT. Encoded protein: CASSWTGSTDTQYF. Full variable domain (rest looked up from reference TRBV19 and TRBJ2-3): DGGITQSPKYLFRKEGQNVTLSCEQNLNHDAMYWYRQDPGQGLRLIYYSQIVNDFQKGDIAEGYSVSREKKESFPLTVTSAQKNPTAFYLCASSWTGSTDTQYFGPGTRLTVL.

As DNA, the CDR3 is TGCGCCAGCAGCCGGGCTATGACAGGCCTGGGGACCTACGAGCAGTACTTC. It encodes CASSRAMTGLGTYEQYF. The chain recombines TRBV4-3 with TRBJ2-7, with D possibly matching TRBD1 (6 bases). V was trimmed by 4 bases and J by 2 bases, leaving 21 bases between them. Germline V gene lookup returns CDR1 LGHNA and CDR2 YSLEER. CDR3 length: 17 amino acids.

CDR3 region: CASSRVQGGNQPQHF. Here the CDR3 DNA reads TGTGCCAGCAGCCGTGTACAGGGTGGCAATCAGCCCCAGCATTTT. V and J are TRBV28 and TRBJ1-5, with a tentative D call TRBD1 (6 bases). Germline CDR1 reads MDHEN; CDR2 reads SYDVKM. CDR3 length: 15 amino acids. V was pared by 6 bases and J by 2 bases, with 14 bases between.

V usage is TRBV7-9 and J usage is TRBJ1-6; the D gene is possibly TRBD1 (5 bases). The CDR3 is 13 amino acids. Between the trimmed V and J ends, which lost 10 bases and 6 bases, there was a span of 13 bases. The germline gives CDR1 SEHNR, CDR2 FQNEAQ (reference sequence). CDR3 loop: CAIQGMVNSPLHF. CDR3 sequence (DNA): TGTGCCATTCAGGGTATGGTTAATTCACCCCTCCACTTT.

The chain couples TRBV5-4 to TRBJ1-6; 8 nucleotides match TRBD1. Trimming took 3 bases from V and 6 from J; bases not matched to a gene: 2. From germline, CDR1 is SGHNT and CDR2 YYREEE (reference sequence). The CDR3 sequence is 14 residues long. CDR3 protein: CASSWTGTNSPLHF. The CDR3 DNA is TGTGCCAGCAGCTGGACAGGGACTAATTCACCCCTCCACTTT.

This chain uses TRBV4-3 with TRBJ2-2, with TRBD2 matching over 7 bases. CDR3 length equals 18 residues. V shed 0 bases and J 1 base; nucleotides not matched to a gene: 8. CDR1 and CDR2 (germline): LGHNA, YSLEER. The CDR3 reads CASSQEPRAGENTGELFF. For the CDR3, the DNA is TGCGCCAGCAGCCAAGAACCGAGGGCGGGGGAGAACACCGGGGAGCTGTTTTTT.

V is TRBV10-3 and J is TRBJ2-2, with TRBD1 matching 8 bases. The CDR3 is made up of 13 amino acids. V was pared by 10 bases and J by 3 bases, with 4 bases of the junction left unmatched. From germline, CDR1 is ENHRY and CDR2 SYGVKD. The CDR3 nucleotides read TGTGCCACCTCGGACAGGGACACCGGGGAGCTGTTTTTT. Protein product: CATSDRDTGELFF.

Concerning this clone itself: It is likely a read error, because the conserved phenylalanine at the end of the CDR3 is missing. This chain uses TRBV5-4 with TRBJ1-6; D not resolved. CDR3 length: 15 residues. Trimming shortened V by 2 bases and J by 3 bases, and 9 bases separated the two germline ends. From germline, CDR1 is SGHNT and CDR2 YYREEE (reference sequence). CDR3 bases: TGTGCCAGCAGCTTCGAAGAGGGCTATAATTCACCCCTCCACCTT. It encodes CASSFEEGYNSPLHL.

The chain uses TRBV4-2 and TRBJ1-1; no clear D gene. The CDR3 sequence is 14 residues long. The V gene lost 4 bases and the J gene lost 0 bases, with 9 bases spanning the gap. The V gene's germline CDR1 is LGHNA and CDR2 YNFKEQ. CDR3 coding DNA: TGTGCCAGCAGCCTTAATCTAATGAACACTGAAGCTTTCTTT. Protein sequence: CASSLNLMNTEAFF.

The count of this clone is one. V and J are TRBV19 and TRBJ1-5; 8 bases map to TRBD1. The V and J ends lost 5 bases and 3 bases, in that order; junction bases with no gene match: 6. The CDR3 spans 15 residues. Germline CDR1 LNHDA, CDR2 SQIVND (reference sequence). The DNA of the CDR3 is TGTGCCAGTAGTGGGGGACAGGAAACCAATCAGCCCCAGCATTTT. Protein product: CASSGGQETNQPQHF.

The chain has TRBV7-6 and TRBJ2-6; TRBD1 agrees at 9 bases. The CDR3 consists of 19 residues. Trimming removed 1 base from V and 3 bases from J; junction bases left unmatched: 10. Germline V lookup: CDR1 SGHVS, CDR2 FNYEAQ. In nucleotides, the CDR3 is TGTGCCAGCAGCTTAGGCGTGGGACAGGGTGTTGGTGGGGCCAACGTCCTGACTTTC. This encodes CASSLGVGQGVGGANVLTF.

This clone appeared a single time. The junction departs from the called germline gene at one end, perhaps through a read error. DNA of the CDR3: TGTGCCAGCAGTTTGGTGTTAGCGATTACCGGGGAGCTGTTTTTT. This gives the protein CASSLVLAITGELFF. The chain combines TRBV5-6 with TRBJ2-2, with D possibly TRBD2 on 5 matching bases. The CDR3 has 15 residues. Germline loops: CDR1 SGHDT, CDR2 YYEEEE.

The V call is TRBV14, the J call TRBJ1-4; D possibly corresponds to TRBD1 (6 bases). The germline V gene has CDR1 SGHDN and CDR2 FVKESK. Trimming removed 0 bases at V and 7 bases at J, with 12 bases between. The CDR3 contains 15 residues. CDR3 nucleotides: TGTGCCAGCAGCCAAGATGCGGGGGCTGGTGAAAAACTGTTTTTT. Amino acid sequence: CASSQDAGAGEKLFF.

The chain has TRBV5-1 and TRBJ1-1, with 9 positions matching TRBD1. Germline assignment: CDR1 SGHRS and CDR2 YFSETQ. The CDR3 sequence is 16 residues long. Trimming removed 3 bases from V and 7 bases from J; junction bases left unmatched: 13. In nucleotides, the CDR3 is TGCGCCAGCAGCTCTACCCCCGGGACAGGGTCTGTTGAAGCTTTCTTT. It yields the protein CASSSTPGTGSVEAFF.

V is TRBV7-3 and J is TRBJ2-6; tentative D call: TRBD1 (6 bases). The CDR3 length is 18 residues. Germline CDR1 is SGHTA and CDR2 is FQGTGA. With 1 base removed from V and 4 bases from J, the gap between germline ends came to 17 bases. The CDR3 DNA sequence: TGTGCCAGCAGCTTAAGGGCTGTGGGGGCGCAAGGGGCCAACGTCCTGACTTTC. Its protein is CASSLRAVGAQGANVLTF.

This clone has more than one count but fewer than ten. The chain joins TRBV5-4 to TRBJ2-5; no reliable D call. The CDR3 contains 14 residues. Germline loops: CDR1 SGHNT, CDR2 YYREEE (reference sequence). Trimming took off 0 bases at V and 5 bases at J, with 11 bases between the two ends. The CDR3 reads CASSLAFQRETQYF. The DNA of the CDR3 is TGTGCCAGCAGCTTGGCCTTTCAGAGGGAGACCCAGTACTTC.

The chain employs TRBV7-2 and TRBJ2-7; 15 bases map to TRBD2. The CDR3 consists of 16 residues. Germline-derived CDR1 and CDR2 are SGHTA and FQGNSA. J was trimmed by 4 bases and V by 4 bases; bases with no gene match: 5. The DNA for the CDR3 is TGTGCCAGCAGCTGGGGACTAGCGGGGGGTTCTTACGAGCAGTACTTC. Translating gives CASSWGLAGGSYEQYF. The complete variable domain, with remaining parts taken from reference TRBV7-2 and TRBJ2-7, reads GAGVSQSPSNKVTEKGKDVELRCDPISGHTALYWYRQSLGQGLEFLIYFQGNSAPDKSGLPSDRFSAERTGGSVSTLTIQRTQQEDSAVYLCASSWGLAGGSYEQYFGPGTRLTVT.

The chain is built from TRBV11-2 and TRBJ1-6; TRBD1 agrees at 8 bases. There are 16 residues in the CDR3. The V segment lost 5 bases and the J segment 7 bases; nucleotides outside the gene matches: 10. Germline V gene lookup returns CDR1 SGHAT and CDR2 FQNNGV. DNA for the CDR3: TGTGCCAGCAGCCCATTACGGACAGGGCGCAATTCACCCCTCCACTTT. Amino acids: CASSPLRTGRNSPLHF.

DNA for the CDR3: TGTGCCAGCAGTTCCGAGTCATATGGGAACACCGGGGAGCTGTTTTTT. Protein product: CASSSESYGNTGELFF. The chain has TRBV7-8 and TRBJ2-2, with D unresolved. This CDR3 is built from 16 residues. Germline V gives CDR1 SGHVS, CDR2 FQNEAQ. Trimming took off 6 bases at V and 1 base at J, with 15 bases between the two ends.

This clone showed up just once. The V and J genes are TRBV29-1 and TRBJ1-2; 11 bases match TRBD1. The CDR3 length is 14 residues. Unmatched junction bases numbered 6, after V lost 3 bases and J lost 6 bases. CDR1 and CDR2 (germline): SQVTM, ANQGSEA. The CDR3 coding sequence is TGCAGCGTTGAGCCTGGACAGGGGGCGCATGGCTACACCTTC. Protein product: CSVEPGQGAHGYTF.

The chain has TRBV29-1 and TRBJ2-6; 7 bases are shared with TRBD1. From germline, CDR1 is SQVTM and CDR2 ANQGSEA. Trimming at V came to 7 bases and at J to 0 bases, leaving 9 bases not matched to a gene. The CDR3 sequence is 16 residues long. In nucleotides, the CDR3 is TGCAGCGCCGAGGGACAGTCGAGCTCTGGGGCCAACGTCCTGACTTTC. Encoded protein: CSAEGQSSSGANVLTF.

V is TRBV15 and J is TRBJ2-7; 12 positions match TRBD2. V was clipped by 1 base and J by 5 bases; unmatched bases: 12. The CDR3 has 18 amino acids. In germline, CDR1 is LNHNV, CDR2 YYDKDF (reference sequence). CDR3 bases: TGTGCCACCAGCAGAGGACCCCGAAGGACTAGCGGGACCGACGAGCAGTACTTC. Translating it yields CATSRGPRRTSGTDEQYF.